This TCR beta chain was retrieved from a study of cytomegalovirus exposure and HLA in healthy donors. V was pared by 10 bases and J by 0 bases, with 7 bases of the junction left unmatched. This CDR3 has 14 residues. Germline assignment: CDR1 LNHDA and CDR2 SQIVND (reference sequence). Overall study results and limits: In vitro testing confirmed a few CMV-associated chains as specific for CMV antigens. Rare TCR sequences predominated, though certain public TCRs were found in many donors.

TCRdb's table, derived via immunoSEQ multiplex PCR, lists solely in-frame clones and lacks some. The sample lists 110,000 to 150,000 clones, around 90% occurring once. Comment on this clone: The antigen is unknown.

The sequencing sample was made of PBMCs. V usage is TRBV19 and J usage is TRBJ2-7; 9 bases are a match to TRBD2. The receptor comes from a woman in her 30s in good health and CMV-seropositive. CDR3 in amino acids: CATQKTSGSYEQYF. The CDR3 DNA follows: TGTGCCACCCAAAAGACTAGCGGCTCCTACGAGCAGTACTTC.